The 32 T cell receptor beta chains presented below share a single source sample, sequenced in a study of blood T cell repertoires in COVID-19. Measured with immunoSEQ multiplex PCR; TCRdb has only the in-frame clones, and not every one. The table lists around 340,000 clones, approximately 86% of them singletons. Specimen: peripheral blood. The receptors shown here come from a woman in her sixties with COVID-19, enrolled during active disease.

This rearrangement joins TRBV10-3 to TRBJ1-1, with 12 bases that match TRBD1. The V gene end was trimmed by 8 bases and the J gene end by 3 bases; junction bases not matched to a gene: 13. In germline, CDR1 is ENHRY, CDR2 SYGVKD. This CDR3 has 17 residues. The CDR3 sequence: CAIDKQGQGASYTEAFF. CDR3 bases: TGTGCCATCGATAAACAGGGACAGGGGGCTTCCTACACTGAAGCTTTCTTT.

The CDR3 nucleotides read TGTAGGACTGGACGAGAGAACACTGAAGCTTTCTTT. It translates to CRTGRENTEAFF. The chain carries TRBV6-6 and TRBJ1-1; D is unclear. The CDR3 is 12 amino acids. Germline CDR1 reads MNHNY; CDR2 reads SVGAGI (reference sequence).

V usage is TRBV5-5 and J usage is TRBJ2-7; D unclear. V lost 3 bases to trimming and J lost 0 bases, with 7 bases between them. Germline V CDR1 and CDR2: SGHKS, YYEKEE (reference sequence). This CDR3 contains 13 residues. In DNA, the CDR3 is TGTGCCAGCAGCTACAGCCACTCCTACGAGCAGTACTTC. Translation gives CASSYSHSYEQYF.

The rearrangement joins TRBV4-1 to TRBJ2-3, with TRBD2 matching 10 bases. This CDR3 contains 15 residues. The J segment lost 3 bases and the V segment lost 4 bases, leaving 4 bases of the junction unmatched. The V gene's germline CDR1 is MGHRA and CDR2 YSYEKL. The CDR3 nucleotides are TGCGCCAGCAGCCGAGCGGGACTAGCGACAGATACGCAGTATTTT. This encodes CASSRAGLATDTQYF.

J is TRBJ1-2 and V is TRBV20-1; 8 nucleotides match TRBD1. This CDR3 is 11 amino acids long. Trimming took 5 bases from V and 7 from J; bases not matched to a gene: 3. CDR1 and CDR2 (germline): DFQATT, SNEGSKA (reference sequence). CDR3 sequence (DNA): TGCAGTGCTCAGGGGGCTTTTGGCTACACCTTC. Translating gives CSAQGAFGYTF.

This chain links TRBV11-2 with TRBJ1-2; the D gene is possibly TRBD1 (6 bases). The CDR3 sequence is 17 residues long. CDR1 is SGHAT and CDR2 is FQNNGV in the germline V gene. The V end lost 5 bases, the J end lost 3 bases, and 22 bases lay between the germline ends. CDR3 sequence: CASSLPRGGPTYYGYTF. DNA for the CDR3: TGTGCCAGCAGCCTCCCGAGGGGGGGGCCCACCTACTATGGCTACACCTTC.

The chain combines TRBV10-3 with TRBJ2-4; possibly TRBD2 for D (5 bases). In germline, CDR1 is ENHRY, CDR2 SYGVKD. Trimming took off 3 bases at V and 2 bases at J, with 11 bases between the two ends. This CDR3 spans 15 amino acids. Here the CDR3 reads CAISEGPGTKNIQYF. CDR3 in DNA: TGTGCCATCAGTGAAGGGCCCGGGACCAAAAACATTCAGTACTTC.

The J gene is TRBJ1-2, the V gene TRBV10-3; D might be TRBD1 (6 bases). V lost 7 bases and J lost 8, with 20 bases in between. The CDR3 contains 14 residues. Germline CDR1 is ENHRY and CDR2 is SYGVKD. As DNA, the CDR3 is TGTGCCATCATAAAGGAAGCGGGGGCGCCAGGCTACACCTTC. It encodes CAIIKEAGAPGYTF.

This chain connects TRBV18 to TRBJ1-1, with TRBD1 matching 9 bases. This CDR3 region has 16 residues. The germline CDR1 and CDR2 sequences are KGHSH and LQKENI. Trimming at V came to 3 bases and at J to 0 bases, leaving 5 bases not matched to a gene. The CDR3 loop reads CASSPRQGDMNTEAFF. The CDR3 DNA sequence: TGTGCCAGCTCACCCCGACAGGGGGACATGAACACTGAAGCTTTCTTT.

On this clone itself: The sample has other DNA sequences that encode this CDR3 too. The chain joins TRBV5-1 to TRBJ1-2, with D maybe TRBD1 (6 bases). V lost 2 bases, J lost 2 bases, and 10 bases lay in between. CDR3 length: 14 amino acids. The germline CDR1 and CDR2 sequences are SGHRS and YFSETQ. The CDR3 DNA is TGCGCCAGCAGCTTAGGGGGGGCGAACTATGGCTACACCTTC. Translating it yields CASSLGGANYGYTF.

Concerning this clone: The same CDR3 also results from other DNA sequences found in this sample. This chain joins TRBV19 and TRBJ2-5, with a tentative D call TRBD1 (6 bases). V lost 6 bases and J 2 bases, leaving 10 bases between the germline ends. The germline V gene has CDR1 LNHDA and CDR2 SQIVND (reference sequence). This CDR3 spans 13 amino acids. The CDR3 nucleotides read TGTGCCAGTAGCCGACAGGTTCAAGAGACCCAGTACTTC. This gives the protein CASSRQVQETQYF. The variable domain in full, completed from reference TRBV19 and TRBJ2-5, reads DGGITQSPKYLFRKEGQNVTLSCEQNLNHDAMYWYRQDPGQGLRLIYYSQIVNDFQKGDIAEGYSVSREKKESFPLTVTSAQKNPTAFYLCASSRQVQETQYFGPGTRLLVL.

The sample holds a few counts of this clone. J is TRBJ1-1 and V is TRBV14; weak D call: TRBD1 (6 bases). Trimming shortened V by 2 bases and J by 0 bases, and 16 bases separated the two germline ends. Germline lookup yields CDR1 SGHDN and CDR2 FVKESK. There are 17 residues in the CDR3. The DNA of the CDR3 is TGTGCCAGCAGCCAATGGGCCAGGGGACCCCTGAACACTGAAGCTTTCTTT. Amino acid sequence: CASSQWARGPLNTEAFF.

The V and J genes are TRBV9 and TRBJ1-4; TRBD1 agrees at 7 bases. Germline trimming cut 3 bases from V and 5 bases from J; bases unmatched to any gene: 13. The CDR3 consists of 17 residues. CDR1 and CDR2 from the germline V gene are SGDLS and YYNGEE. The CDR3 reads CASSAVSRDSINEKLFF. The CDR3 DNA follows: TGTGCCAGCAGCGCGGTTAGCCGGGACAGCATCAATGAAAAACTGTTTTTT. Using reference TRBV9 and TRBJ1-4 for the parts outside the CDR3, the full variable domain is DSGVTQTPKHLITATGQRVTLRCSPRSGDLSVYWYQQSLDQGLQFLIQYYNGEERAKGNILERFSAQQFPDLHSELNLSSLELGDSALYFCASSAVSRDSINEKLFFGSGTQLSVL.

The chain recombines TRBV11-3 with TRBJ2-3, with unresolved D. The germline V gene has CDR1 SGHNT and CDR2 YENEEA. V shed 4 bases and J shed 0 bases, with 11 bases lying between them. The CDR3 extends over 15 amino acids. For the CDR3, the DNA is TGTGCCAGCAGCTCTCTAGATTCTAGCACAGATACGCAGTATTTT. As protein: CASSSLDSSTDTQYF.

CDR3: CASSLGLAGSTDTQYF. In nucleotides, the CDR3 is TGTGCCAGCAGCTTAGGGCTAGCGGGTTCCACAGATACGCAGTATTTT. The chain employs TRBV7-3 and TRBJ2-3; TRBD2 matches at 8 bases. The V gene's germline CDR1 is SGHTA and CDR2 FQGTGA. With 2 bases clipped from V and 2 bases from J, the junction kept 6 bases outside the gene matches. This CDR3 region has 16 residues.

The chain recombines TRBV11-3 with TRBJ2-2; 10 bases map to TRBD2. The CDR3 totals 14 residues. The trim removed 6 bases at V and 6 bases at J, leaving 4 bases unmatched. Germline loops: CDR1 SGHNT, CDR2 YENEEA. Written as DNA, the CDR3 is TGTGCCAGCAGGGCCGGACTAGCGGCCGGGGAGCTGTTTTTT. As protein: CASRAGLAAGELFF. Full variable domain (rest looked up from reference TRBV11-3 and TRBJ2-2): EAGVVQSPRYKIIEKKQPVAFWCNPISGHNTLYWYLQNLGQGPELLIRYENEEAVDDSQLPKDRFSAERLKGVDSTLKIQPAELGDSAVYLCASRAGLAAGELFFGEGSRLTVL.

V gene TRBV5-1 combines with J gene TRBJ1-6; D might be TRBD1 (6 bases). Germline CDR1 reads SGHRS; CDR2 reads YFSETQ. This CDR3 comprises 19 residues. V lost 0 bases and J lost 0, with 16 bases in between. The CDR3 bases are TGCGCCAGCAGCTTGGCACAGGGTGAGCACTACTCCTATAATTCACCCCTCCACTTT. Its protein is CASSLAQGEHYSYNSPLHF.

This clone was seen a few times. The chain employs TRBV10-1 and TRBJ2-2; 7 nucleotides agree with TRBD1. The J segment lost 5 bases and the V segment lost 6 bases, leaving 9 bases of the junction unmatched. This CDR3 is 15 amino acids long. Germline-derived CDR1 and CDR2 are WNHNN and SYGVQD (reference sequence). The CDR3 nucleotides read TGCGCCAGCAGCACGGACAGGTTGAGGACCGGGGAGCTGTTTTTT. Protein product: CASSTDRLRTGELFF.

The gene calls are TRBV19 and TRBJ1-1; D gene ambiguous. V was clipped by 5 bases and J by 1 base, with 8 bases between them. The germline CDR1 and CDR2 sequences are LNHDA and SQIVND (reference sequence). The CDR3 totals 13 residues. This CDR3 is CASSYTPNTEAFF. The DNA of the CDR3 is TGTGCCAGTAGTTACACGCCGAACACTGAAGCTTTCTTT.

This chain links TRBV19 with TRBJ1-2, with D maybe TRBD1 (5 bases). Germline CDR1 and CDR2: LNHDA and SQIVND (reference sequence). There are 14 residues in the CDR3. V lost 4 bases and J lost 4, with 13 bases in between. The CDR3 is CASSTPGNRYGYTF. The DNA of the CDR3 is TGTGCCAGTAGTACCCCAGGGAATCGCTATGGCTACACCTTC.

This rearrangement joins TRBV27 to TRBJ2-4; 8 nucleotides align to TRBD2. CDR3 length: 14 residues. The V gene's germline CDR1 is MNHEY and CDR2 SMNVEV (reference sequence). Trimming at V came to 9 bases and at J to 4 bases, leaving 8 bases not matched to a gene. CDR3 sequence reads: CASFSGGAKNIQYF. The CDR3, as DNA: TGTGCCAGTTTCTCCGGGGGGGCGAAAAACATTCAGTACTTC.

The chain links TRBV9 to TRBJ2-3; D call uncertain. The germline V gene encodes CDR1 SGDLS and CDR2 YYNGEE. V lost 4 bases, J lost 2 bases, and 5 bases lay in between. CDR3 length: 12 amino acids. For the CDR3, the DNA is TGTGCCAGCAGCTCCTCCACAGATACGCAGTATTTT. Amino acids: CASSSSTDTQYF.

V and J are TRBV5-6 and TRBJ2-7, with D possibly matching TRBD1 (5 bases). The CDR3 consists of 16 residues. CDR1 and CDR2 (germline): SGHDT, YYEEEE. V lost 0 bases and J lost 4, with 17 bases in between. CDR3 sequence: CASSLASWQGGYEQYF. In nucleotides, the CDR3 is TGTGCCAGCAGCTTGGCATCGTGGCAGGGTGGGTACGAGCAGTACTTC.

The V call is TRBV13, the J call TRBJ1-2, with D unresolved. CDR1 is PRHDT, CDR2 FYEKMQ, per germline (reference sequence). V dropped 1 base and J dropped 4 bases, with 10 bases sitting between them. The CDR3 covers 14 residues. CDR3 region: CASSLVGRPYGYTF. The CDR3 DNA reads TGTGCCAGCAGCTTAGTAGGCAGGCCCTATGGCTACACCTTC.

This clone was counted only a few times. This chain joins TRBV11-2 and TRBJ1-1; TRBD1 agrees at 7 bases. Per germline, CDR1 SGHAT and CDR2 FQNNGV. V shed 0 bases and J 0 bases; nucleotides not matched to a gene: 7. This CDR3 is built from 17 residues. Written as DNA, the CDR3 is TGTGCCAGCAGCTTAGATCGGGGACAGCTTATGAACACTGAAGCTTTCTTT. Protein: CASSLDRGQLMNTEAFF.

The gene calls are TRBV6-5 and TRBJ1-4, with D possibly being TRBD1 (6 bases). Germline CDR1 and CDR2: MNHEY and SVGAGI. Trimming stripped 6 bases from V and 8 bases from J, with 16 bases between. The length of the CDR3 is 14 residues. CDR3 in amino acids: CASRQGTWDEKLFF. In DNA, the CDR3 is TGTGCCAGCAGGCAAGGGACATGGGACGAAAAACTGTTTTTT.

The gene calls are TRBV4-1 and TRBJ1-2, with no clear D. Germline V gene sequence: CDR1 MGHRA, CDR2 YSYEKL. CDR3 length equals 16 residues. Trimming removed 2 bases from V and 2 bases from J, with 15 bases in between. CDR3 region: CASSQYIANRNYGYTF. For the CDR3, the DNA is TGCGCCAGCAGCCAATATATCGCAAACCGGAACTATGGCTACACCTTC.

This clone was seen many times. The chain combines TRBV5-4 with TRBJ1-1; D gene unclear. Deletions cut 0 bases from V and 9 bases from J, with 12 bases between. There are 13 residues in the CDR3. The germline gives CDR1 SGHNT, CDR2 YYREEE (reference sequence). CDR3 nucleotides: TGTGCCAGCAGCTTGGGGGCAGTAGCGCAAGCTTTCTTT. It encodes CASSLGAVAQAFF.

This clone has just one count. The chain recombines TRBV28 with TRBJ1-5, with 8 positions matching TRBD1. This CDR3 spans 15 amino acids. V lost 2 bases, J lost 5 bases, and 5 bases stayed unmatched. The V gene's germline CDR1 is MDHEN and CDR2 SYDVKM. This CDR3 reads CASSLRGQGYQPQHF. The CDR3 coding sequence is TGTGCCAGCAGTTTACGAGGACAGGGCTATCAGCCCCAGCATTTT.

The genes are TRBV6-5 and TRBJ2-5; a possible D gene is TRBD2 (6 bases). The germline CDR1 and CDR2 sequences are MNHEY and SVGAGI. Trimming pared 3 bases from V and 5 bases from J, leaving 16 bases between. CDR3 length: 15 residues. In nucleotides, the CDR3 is TGTGCCAGCAGTTATACCCCGGGGGTGGGGGAGACCCAGTACTTC. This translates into CASSYTPGVGETQYF.

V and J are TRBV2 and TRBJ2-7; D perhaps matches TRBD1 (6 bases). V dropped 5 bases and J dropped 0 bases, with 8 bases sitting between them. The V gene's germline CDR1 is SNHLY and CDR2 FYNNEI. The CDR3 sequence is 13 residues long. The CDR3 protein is CASSTDSSYEQYF. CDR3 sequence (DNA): TGTGCCAGCAGTACGGACAGCTCCTACGAGCAGTACTTC.

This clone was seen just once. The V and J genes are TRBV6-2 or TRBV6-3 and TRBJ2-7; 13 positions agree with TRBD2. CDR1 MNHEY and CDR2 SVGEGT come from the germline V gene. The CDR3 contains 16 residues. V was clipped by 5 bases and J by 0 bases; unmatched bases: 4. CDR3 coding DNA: TGTGCCAGCAGTCTGCGGACTAGCGGGGGCTCCTACGAGCAGTACTTC. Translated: CASSLRTSGGSYEQYF.